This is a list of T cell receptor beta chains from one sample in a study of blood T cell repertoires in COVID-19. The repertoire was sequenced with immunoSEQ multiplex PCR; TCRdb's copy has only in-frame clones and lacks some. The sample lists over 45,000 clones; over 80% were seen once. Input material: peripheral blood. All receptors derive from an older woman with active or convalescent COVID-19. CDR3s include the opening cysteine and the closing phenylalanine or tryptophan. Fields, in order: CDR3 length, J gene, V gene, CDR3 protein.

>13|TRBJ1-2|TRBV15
CATTPTGLDGYTF
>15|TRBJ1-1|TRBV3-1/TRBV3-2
CASSQLQGMGTEAFF
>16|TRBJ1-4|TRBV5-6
CASSLATGGFNEKLFF
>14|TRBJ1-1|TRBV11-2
CASSPGRGNTEAFF
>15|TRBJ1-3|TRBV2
CASREGASSGNTIYF
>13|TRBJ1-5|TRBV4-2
CASGTVGNQPQHF
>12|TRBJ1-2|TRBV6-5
CASNRVLPGYTF
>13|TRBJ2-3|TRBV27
CASSFVPRDTQYF
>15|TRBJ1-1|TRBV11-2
CASSLEDRGMTEAFF
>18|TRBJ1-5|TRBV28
CASRSSDHRGPFFQPQHF
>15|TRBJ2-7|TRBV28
CASSLVGDSSYEQYF
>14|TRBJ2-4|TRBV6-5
CATRDSLAKNIQYF
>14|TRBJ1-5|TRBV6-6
CASMGQGGSQPQHF
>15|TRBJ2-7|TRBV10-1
CASSESGRELTEQYF
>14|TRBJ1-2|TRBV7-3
CASSFSAGDGGYTF
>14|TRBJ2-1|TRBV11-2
CASSRGGQYNEQFF
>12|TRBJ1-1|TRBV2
CASTGDHTEAFF
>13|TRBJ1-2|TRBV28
CASTPPFRVGYTF
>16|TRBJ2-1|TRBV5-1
CASRRTSGSVRVEQFF
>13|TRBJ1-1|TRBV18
CASSLQGGTEAFF
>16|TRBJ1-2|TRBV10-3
CAISESGLSEAYGYTF
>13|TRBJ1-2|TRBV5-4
CASTQATNYGYTF
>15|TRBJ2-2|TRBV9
CASSVAMGAAGELFF
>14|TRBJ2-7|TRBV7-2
CASSLVAGPYEQYF
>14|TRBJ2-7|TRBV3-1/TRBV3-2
CASSSRDRGNEQYF
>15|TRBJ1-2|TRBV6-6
CASSERLTENYGYTF
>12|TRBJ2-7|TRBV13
CASSLDYWEQYF
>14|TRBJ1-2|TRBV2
CASSELSPSDGYTF
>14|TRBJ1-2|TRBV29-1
CSVDGQGGAYGYTF
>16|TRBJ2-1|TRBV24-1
CATSDLVAGLNNEQFF
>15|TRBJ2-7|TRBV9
CASSVSGQVSYEQYF
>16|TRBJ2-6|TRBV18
CASSRDTPSGANVLTF
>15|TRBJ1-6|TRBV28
CASYYSGGNNSPLHF
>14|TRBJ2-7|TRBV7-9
CASSTSGSSYEQYF
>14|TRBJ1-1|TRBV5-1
CASSLWGANTEAFF
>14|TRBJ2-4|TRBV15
CATLKGEAKNIQYF
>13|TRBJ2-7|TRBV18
CASGQEQGLEQYF
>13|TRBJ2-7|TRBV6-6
CASTRDSFYEQYF
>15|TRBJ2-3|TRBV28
CASSSLTSGRDTQYF
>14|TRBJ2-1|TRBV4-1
CASSQELLYNEQFF